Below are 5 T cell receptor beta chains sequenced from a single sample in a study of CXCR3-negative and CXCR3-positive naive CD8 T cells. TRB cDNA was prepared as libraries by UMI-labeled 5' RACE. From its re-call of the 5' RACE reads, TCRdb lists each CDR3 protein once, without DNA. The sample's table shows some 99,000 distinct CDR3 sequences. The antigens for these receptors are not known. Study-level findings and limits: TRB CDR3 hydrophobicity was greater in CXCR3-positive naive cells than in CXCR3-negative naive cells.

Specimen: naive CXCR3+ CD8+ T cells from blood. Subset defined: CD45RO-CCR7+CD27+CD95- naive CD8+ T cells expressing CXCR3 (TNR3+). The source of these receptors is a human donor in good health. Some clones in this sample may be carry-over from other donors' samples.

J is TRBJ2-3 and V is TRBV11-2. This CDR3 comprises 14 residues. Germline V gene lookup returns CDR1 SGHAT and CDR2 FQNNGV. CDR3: CASSFQRGTDTQYF.

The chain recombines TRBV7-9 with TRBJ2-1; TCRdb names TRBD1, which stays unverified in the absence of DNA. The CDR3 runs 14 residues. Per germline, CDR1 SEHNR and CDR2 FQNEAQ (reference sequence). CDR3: CASSPDRAFDEQFF.

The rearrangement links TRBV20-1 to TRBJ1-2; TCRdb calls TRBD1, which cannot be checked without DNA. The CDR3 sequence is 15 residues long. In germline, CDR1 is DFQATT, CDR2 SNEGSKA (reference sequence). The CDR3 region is CSARTGTGGDYGYTF.

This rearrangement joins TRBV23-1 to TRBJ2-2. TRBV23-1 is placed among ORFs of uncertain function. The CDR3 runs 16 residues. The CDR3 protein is CASSQSDREGTGELFF.

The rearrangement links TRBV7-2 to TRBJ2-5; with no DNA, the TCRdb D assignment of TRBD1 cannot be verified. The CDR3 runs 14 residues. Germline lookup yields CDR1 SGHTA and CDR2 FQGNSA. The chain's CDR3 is CASSLSGGEETQYF.